Following are 2 T cell receptor beta chains from one sample sequenced in a study of blood T cell repertoires in COVID-19. Assay used: immunoSEQ multiplex PCR; TCRdb lists only in-frame clones, some missing. The table has about 120,000 clones, about 79% seen once. The sequencing sample was made of peripheral blood. Every receptor here comes from a man between 65 and 80 years old with acute or convalescent COVID-19.

The chain combines TRBV29-1 with TRBJ1-2, with a weak D call TRBD1 (5 bases). This CDR3 is built from 13 residues. The V gene's germline CDR1 is SQVTM and CDR2 ANQGSEA. The V end lost 8 bases, the J end lost 1 base, and 14 bases lay between the germline ends. CDR3 protein: CSIGHHSNYGYTF. CDR3 sequence (DNA): TGCAGCATCGGACATCACAGTAACTATGGCTACACCTTC. The full variable domain, completed using reference TRBV29-1 and TRBJ1-2, is SAVISQKPSRDICQRGTSLTIQCQVDSQVTMMFWYRQQPGQSLTLIATANQGSEATYESGFVIDKFPISRPNLTFSTLTVSNMSPEDSSIYLCSIGHHSNYGYTFGSGTRLTVV.

The rearrangement links TRBV19 to TRBJ1-1; TRBD1 agrees at 8 bases. With V trimmed by 3 bases and J by 5 bases, 8 bases remained unmatched. The CDR3 length is 15 residues. Germline CDR1 reads LNHDA; CDR2 reads SQIVND (reference sequence). CDR3 bases: TGTGCCAGTAGTATGGAGGACAGGGCGACGACTGAAGCTTTCTTT. Translated: CASSMEDRATTEAFF.